Each of the 21 T cell receptor beta chains below was sequenced from the same sample in a study of cytomegalovirus exposure and HLA in healthy donors. 13 Jbeta primers and 60 Vbeta primers were used for the PCR. Libraries were prepared by immunoSEQ multiplex PCR; TCRdb keeps only in-frame clonotypes and omits some of them. The sample lists about 190,000 clones, 82% occurring once. The sequenced material came from PBMCs. The receptor set was obtained from a woman aged 18-29 years in good health and CMV-seronegative.

In its sample, this clone was seen a few times. The V call is TRBV19, the J call TRBJ2-3; tentative D call: TRBD2 (6 bases). Deletions cut 1 base from V and 4 bases from J, with 9 bases between. Germline values: CDR1 LNHDA, CDR2 SQIVND (reference sequence). CDR3 size: 14 residues. DNA of the CDR3: TGTGCCAGTAGTATAGGTACTAGCCCAGATACGCAGTATTTT. The encoded protein is CASSIGTSPDTQYF.

The chain recombines TRBV10-3 with TRBJ1-2; 10 bases are shared with TRBD1. Per the germline V gene, CDR1 is ENHRY and CDR2 is SYGVKD. V was clipped by 6 bases and J by 7 bases; unmatched bases: 8. The CDR3 is 14 residues long. CDR3 bases: TGTGCCATCAGCTCCCGACAGGGGGCGAGTGGCTACACCTTC. Translating gives CAISSRQGASGYTF.

In this sample, this clone turned up a few times. The DNA for the CDR3 is TGTGCCAGCAGCCCGGGACAGGGGAACTATGGCTACACCTTC. Its protein product is CASSPGQGNYGYTF. The chain combines TRBV5-6 with TRBJ1-2; 10 bases fit TRBD1. The CDR3 contains 14 residues. V trimming: 4 bases; J trimming: 2 bases; junction bases outside the gene matches: 2. CDR1 SGHDT and CDR2 YYEEEE come from the germline V gene.

The V gene is TRBV2, the J gene TRBJ2-5; a possible D gene is TRBD1 (5 bases). The CDR3 length is 13 residues. Per the germline V gene, CDR1 is SNHLY and CDR2 is FYNNEI. With 7 bases removed from V and 3 bases from J, the gap between germline ends came to 12 bases. As DNA, the CDR3 is TGTGCCAGCAAATCAGGGCGCGAAGAGACCCAGTACTTC. This gives the protein CASKSGREETQYF.

V is TRBV7-2 and J is TRBJ2-2; 7 bases map to TRBD2. Germline V CDR1 and CDR2: SGHTA, FQGNSA. There are 14 residues in the CDR3. Trimming removed 3 bases from V and 5 bases from J; junction bases left unmatched: 3. DNA for the CDR3: TGTGCCAGCAGCTTGGGCGGGAGTACCGGGGAGCTGTTTTTT. Translation: CASSLGGSTGELFF.

The J gene is TRBJ1-1, the V gene TRBV5-5; D gene ambiguous. Per the germline V gene, CDR1 is SGHKS and CDR2 is YYEKEE (reference sequence). The V end lost 4 bases, the J end lost 0 bases, and 10 bases lay between the germline ends. The CDR3 runs to 14 residues. This CDR3 is CASSREDVNTEAFF. The CDR3 bases are TGTGCCAGCAGCCGGGAGGACGTGAACACTGAAGCTTTCTTT.

The chain combines TRBV11-2 with TRBJ2-7; 11 nucleotides agree with TRBD2. Germline assignment: CDR1 SGHAT and CDR2 FQNNGV. With V trimmed by 1 base and J by 7 bases, 6 bases remained unmatched. This CDR3 has 15 amino acids. The CDR3 sequence: CASSLVAGGPQEQYV. In DNA, the CDR3 is TGTGCCAGCAGCTTAGTAGCGGGAGGGCCCCAGGAGCAGTACGTC.

The chain couples TRBV29-1 to TRBJ1-2, with 8 bases matching TRBD1. The J segment lost 6 bases and the V segment lost 4 bases, leaving 4 bases of the junction unmatched. Germline assignment: CDR1 SQVTM and CDR2 ANQGSEA. The CDR3 contains 12 residues. The CDR3 DNA reads as TGCAGCGTTGCCGCGGACAGGGATGGCTACACCTTC. Translating gives CSVAADRDGYTF.

The rearrangement joins TRBV19 to TRBJ2-2; 8 bases line up with TRBD1. The J segment lost 0 bases and the V segment lost 9 bases, leaving 9 bases of the junction unmatched. The germline CDR1 and CDR2 sequences are LNHDA and SQIVND (reference sequence). This CDR3 has 16 amino acids. Written as DNA, the CDR3 is TGTGCCAGGATCCCCAGGACAGGGCCGAACACCGGGGAGCTGTTTTTT. It codes for CARIPRTGPNTGELFF.

CDR3 in amino acids: CASSILTGNYGYTF. CDR3 coding DNA: TGTGCCAGTAGTATCTTGACAGGGAACTATGGCTACACCTTC. The rearrangement links TRBV19 to TRBJ1-2; 7 bases are shared with TRBD1. Losses at the gene ends were 3 bases for V and 2 bases for J; bases not matched to a gene: 3. The CDR3 is 14 residues long. Germline CDR1 and CDR2: LNHDA and SQIVND (reference sequence). Filled out from reference TRBV19 and TRBJ1-2, the complete variable domain reads DGGITQSPKYLFRKEGQNVTLSCEQNLNHDAMYWYRQDPGQGLRLIYYSQIVNDFQKGDIAEGYSVSREKKESFPLTVTSAQKNPTAFYLCASSILTGNYGYTFGSGTRLTVV.

J is TRBJ1-1 and V is TRBV21-1; no check of the table's D call, TRBD1, against the DNA was made. TRBV21-1 is noted as a pseudogene. This CDR3 contains 18 residues. In DNA form, the CDR3 reads TGTGCCAGCAGCAAACGGACAGGGGGCGAGAATCGGAACACTGAAGCTTTCTTT. Translated: CASSKRTGGENRNTEAFF.

The J gene is TRBJ2-7, the V gene TRBV10-3; 10 bases are shared with TRBD2. The CDR3 is 13 amino acids. Germline CDR1 reads ENHRY; CDR2 reads SYGVKD. The J segment lost 5 bases and the V segment lost 6 bases, leaving 4 bases of the junction unmatched. The CDR3 nucleotides read TGTGCCATCAGGACCGGGACTAGCGACGAGCAGTACTTC. Protein sequence: CAIRTGTSDEQYF.

This clone was counted a single time. The chain links TRBV11-2 to TRBJ1-4; D remains unclear. This CDR3 is built from 16 residues. The germline V gene encodes CDR1 SGHAT and CDR2 FQNNGV. V lost 5 bases and J 8 bases, leaving 21 bases between the germline ends. CDR3 loop: CASSEVGSPGGEKLFF. The CDR3 coding sequence is TGTGCCAGCAGCGAAGTCGGGAGTCCGGGAGGGGAAAAACTGTTTTTT.

This clone was observed a few times. J is TRBJ2-3 and V is TRBV7-8; TRBD1 agrees at 9 bases. V shed 4 bases and J 8 bases; nucleotides not matched to a gene: 13. Per germline, CDR1 SGHVS and CDR2 FQNEAQ. This CDR3 region has 16 residues. The CDR3 nucleotides are TGTGCCAGCAGCTCACAGGGGGCGTTCCTCCGGAGTACGCAGTATTTT. It specifies CASSSQGAFLRSTQYF.

This chain uses TRBV4-3 with TRBJ1-1, with TRBD1 matching over 8 bases. The ends lost 0 bases at V and 0 bases at J; junction bases unmatched: 6. CDR3 length: 17 residues. Germline values: CDR1 LGHNA, CDR2 YSLEER. The CDR3, as DNA: TGCGCCAGCAGCCAAGATAGATCAGGGGGCCTGAACACTGAAGCTTTCTTT. It codes for CASSQDRSGGLNTEAFF.

The chain recombines TRBV19 with TRBJ1-2; 7 bases align to TRBD1. V lost 4 bases, J lost 4 bases, and 9 bases stayed unmatched. This CDR3 comprises 15 residues. CDR1 is LNHDA and CDR2 is SQIVND in the germline V gene (reference sequence). CDR3 residues: CASSTFVAGGYGYTF. In nucleotides, the CDR3 is TGTGCCAGTAGTACCTTTGTTGCAGGGGGCTATGGCTACACCTTC.

The gene calls are TRBV2 and TRBJ1-5; D may be TRBD1 (6 bases). The CDR3 spans 13 residues. Germline CDR1 and CDR2: SNHLY and FYNNEI. Trimming removed 9 bases from V and 2 bases from J, with 11 bases in between. Here the CDR3 reads CASHKGGNQPQHF. CDR3 coding DNA: TGTGCCAGTCATAAGGGGGGCAATCAGCCCCAGCATTTT.

The chain has TRBV5-3 and TRBJ2-2; 10 bases fit TRBD2. TRBV5-3 is an ORF, with its function uncertain. V lost 8 bases to trimming and J lost 5 bases; unmatched junction nucleotides: 9. This CDR3 is 15 amino acids long. The CDR3 sequence: CARRAGGPRTGELFF. CDR3 DNA: TGTGCCAGGCGAGCGGGAGGGCCGCGGACCGGGGAGCTGTTTTTT.

This rearrangement joins TRBV5-4 to TRBJ2-3; D uncertain. The CDR3 runs to 12 residues. The germline V and J ends were trimmed by 4 bases and 4 bases, with 7 bases remaining between them. Germline V gene data show CDR1 as SGHNT and CDR2 as YYREEE (reference sequence). In nucleotides, the CDR3 is TGTGCCAGCAGCCCCCCGGCAGATACGCAGTATTTT. It codes for CASSPPADTQYF.

The chain carries TRBV5-5 and TRBJ1-5, with TRBD1 identical over 8 bases. Per the germline V gene, CDR1 is SGHKS and CDR2 is YYEKEE (reference sequence). The CDR3 runs 14 residues. The V gene end was trimmed by 0 bases and the J gene end by 7 bases; junction bases not matched to a gene: 3. The CDR3 is CASSLAQGGQPQHF. The CDR3 DNA is TGTGCCAGCAGCTTGGCACAGGGGGGACAGCCCCAGCATTTT.

The chain joins TRBV11-3 to TRBJ2-5; 11 nucleotides agree with TRBD2. CDR1 SGHNT and CDR2 YENEEA come from the germline V gene. Trimming cost V 5 bases and J 5 bases; bases outside gene matches: 4. The CDR3 is 14 residues long. DNA of the CDR3: TGTGCCAGCAGCCCTCGACTAGCGGGGGAGACCCAGTACTTC. This translates into CASSPRLAGETQYF.